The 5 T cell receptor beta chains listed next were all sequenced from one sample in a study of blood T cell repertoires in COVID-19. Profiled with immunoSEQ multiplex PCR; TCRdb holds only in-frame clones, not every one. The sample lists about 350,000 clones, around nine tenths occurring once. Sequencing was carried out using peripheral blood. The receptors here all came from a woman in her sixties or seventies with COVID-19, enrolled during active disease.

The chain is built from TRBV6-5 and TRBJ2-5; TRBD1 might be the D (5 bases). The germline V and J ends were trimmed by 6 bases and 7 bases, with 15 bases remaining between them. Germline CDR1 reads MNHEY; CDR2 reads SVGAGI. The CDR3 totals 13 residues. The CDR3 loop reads CASRRTQSGTQYF. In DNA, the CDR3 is TGTGCCAGCAGAAGGACACAATCAGGGACCCAGTACTTC.

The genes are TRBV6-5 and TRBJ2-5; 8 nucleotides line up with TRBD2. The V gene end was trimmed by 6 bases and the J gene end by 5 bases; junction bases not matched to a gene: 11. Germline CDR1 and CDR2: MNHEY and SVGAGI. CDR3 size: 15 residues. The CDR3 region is CASSGPRGGRETQYF. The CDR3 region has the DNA TGTGCCAGCAGCGGACCCCGGGGGGGCCGGGAGACCCAGTACTTC.

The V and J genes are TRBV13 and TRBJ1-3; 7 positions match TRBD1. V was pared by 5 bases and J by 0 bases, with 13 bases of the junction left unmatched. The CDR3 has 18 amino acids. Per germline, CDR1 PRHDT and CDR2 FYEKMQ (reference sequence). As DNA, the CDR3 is TGTGCCAGCAGCAGGGGTACGTTACAGGGGATCTCTGGAAACACCATATATTTT. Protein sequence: CASSRGTLQGISGNTIYF.

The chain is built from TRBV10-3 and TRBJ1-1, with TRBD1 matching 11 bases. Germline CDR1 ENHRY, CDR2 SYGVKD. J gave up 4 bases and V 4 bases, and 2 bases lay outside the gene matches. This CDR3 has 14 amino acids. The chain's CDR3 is CAISGDRGGTEAFF. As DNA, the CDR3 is TGTGCCATCAGTGGGGACAGGGGGGGCACTGAAGCTTTCTTT.

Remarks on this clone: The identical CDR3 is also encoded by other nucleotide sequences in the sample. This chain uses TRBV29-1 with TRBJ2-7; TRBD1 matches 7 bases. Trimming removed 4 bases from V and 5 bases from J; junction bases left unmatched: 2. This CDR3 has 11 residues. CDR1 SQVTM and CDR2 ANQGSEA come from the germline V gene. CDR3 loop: CSVGDRDEQYF. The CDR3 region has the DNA TGCAGCGTTGGAGACAGGGACGAGCAGTACTTC.